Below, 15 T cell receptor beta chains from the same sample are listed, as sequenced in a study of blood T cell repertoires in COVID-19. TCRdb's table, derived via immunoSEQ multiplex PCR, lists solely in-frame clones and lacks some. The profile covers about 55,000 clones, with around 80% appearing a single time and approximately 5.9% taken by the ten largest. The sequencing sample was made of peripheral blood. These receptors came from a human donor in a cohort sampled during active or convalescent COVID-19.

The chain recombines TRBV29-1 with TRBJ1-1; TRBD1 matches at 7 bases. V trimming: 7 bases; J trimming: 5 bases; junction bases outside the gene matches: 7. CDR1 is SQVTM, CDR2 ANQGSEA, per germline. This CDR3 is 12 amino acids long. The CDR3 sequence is CSASTGETEAFF. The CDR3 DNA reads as TGCAGCGCCTCTACAGGGGAAACTGAAGCTTTCTTT.

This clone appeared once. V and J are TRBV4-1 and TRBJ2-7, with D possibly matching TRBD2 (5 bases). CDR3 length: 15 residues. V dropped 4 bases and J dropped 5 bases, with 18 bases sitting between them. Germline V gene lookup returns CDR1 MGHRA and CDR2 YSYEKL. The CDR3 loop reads CASSRTGILNDEQYF. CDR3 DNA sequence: TGCGCCAGCAGCCGTACCGGGATACTAAACGACGAGCAGTACTTC.

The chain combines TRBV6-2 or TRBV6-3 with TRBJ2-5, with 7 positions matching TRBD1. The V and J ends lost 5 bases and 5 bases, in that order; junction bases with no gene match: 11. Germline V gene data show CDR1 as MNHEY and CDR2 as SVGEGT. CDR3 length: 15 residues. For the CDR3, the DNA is TGTGCCAGCAGTGGATGGGACAGTATGGGGGAGACCCAGTACTTC. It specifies CASSGWDSMGETQYF.

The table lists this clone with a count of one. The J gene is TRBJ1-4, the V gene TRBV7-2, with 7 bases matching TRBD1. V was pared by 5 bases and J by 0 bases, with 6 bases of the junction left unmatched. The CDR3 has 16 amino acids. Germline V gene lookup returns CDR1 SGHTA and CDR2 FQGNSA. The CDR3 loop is CASSPNGQATNEKLFF. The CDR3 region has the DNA TGTGCCAGCAGCCCCAATGGACAGGCAACTAATGAAAAACTGTTTTTT.

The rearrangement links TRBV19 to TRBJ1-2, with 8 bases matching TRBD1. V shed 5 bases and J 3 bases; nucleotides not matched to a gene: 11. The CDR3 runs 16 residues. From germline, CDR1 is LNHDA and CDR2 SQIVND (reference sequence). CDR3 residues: CASSALLGTGDYGYTF. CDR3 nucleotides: TGTGCCAGTAGTGCTCTCCTCGGGACAGGCGACTATGGCTACACCTTC. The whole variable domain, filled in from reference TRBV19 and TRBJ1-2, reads DGGITQSPKYLFRKEGQNVTLSCEQNLNHDAMYWYRQDPGQGLRLIYYSQIVNDFQKGDIAEGYSVSREKKESFPLTVTSAQKNPTAFYLCASSALLGTGDYGYTFGSGTRLTVV.

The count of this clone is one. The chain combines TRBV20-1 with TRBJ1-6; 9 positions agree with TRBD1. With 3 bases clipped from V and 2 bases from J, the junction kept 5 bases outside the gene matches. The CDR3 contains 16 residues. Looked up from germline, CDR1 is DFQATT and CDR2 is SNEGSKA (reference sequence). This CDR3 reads CSASVQGATYNSPLHF. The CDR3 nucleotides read TGCAGTGCTAGTGTACAGGGGGCCACCTATAATTCACCCCTCCACTTT.

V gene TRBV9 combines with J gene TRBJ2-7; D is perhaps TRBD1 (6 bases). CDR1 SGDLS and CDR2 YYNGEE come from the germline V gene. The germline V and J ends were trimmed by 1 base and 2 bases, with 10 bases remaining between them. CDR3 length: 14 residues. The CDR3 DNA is TGTGCCAGCAGCGTACAGGGGACCACCTACGAGCAGTACTTC. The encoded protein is CASSVQGTTYEQYF.

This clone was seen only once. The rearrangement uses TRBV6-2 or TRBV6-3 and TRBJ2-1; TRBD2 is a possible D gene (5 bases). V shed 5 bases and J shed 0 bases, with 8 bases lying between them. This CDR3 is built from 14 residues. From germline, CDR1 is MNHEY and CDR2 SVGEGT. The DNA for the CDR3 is TGTGCCAGCAGTGAGGGCGGCTCCTACAATGAGCAGTTCTTC. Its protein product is CASSEGGSYNEQFF.

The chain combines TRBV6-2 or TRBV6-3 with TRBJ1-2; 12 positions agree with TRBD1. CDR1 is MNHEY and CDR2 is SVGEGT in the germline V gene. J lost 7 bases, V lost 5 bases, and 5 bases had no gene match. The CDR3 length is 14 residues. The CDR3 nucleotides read TGTGCCAGCAGTACCCGGGACAGGGGGCCTGGCTACACCTTC. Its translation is CASSTRDRGPGYTF.

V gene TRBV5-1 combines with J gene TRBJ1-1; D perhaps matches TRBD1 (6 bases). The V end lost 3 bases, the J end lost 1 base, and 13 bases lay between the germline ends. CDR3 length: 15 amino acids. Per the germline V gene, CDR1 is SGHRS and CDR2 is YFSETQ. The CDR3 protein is CASSSNGGANTEAFF. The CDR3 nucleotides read TGCGCCAGCAGCTCCAATGGGGGGGCGAACACTGAAGCTTTCTTT.

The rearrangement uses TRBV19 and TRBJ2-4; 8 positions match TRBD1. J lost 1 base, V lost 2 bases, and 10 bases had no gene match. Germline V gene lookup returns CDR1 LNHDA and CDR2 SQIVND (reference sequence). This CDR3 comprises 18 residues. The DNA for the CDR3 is TGTGCCAGTAGTATAACCCGACAGGGGAATATCGCCAAAAACATTCAGTACTTC. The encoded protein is CASSITRQGNIAKNIQYF.

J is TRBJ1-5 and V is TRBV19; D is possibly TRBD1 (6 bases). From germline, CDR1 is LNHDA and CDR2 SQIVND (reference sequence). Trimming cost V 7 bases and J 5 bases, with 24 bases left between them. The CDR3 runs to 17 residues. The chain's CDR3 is CASTGNRMTGADQPQHF. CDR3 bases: TGTGCCAGTACCGGTAACCGAATGACAGGAGCCGATCAGCCCCAGCATTTT.

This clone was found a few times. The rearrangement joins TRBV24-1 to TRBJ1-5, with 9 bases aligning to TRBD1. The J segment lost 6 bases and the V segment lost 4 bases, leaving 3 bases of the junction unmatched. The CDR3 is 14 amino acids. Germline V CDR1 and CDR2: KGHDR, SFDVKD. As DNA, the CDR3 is TGTGCCACCAGTGACGGGACAGGGATTCAGCCCCAGCATTTT. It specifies CATSDGTGIQPQHF.

CDR3 sequence (DNA): TGTGCCAGCAGCACCCGGACAGGGAATCAGCCCCAGCATTTT. It is translated as CASSTRTGNQPQHF. This chain joins TRBV6-5 and TRBJ1-5; TRBD1 matches 8 bases. Losses at the gene ends were 6 bases for V and 4 bases for J; bases not matched to a gene: 5. The CDR3 length is 14 residues. CDR1 and CDR2 from the germline V gene are MNHEY and SVGAGI.

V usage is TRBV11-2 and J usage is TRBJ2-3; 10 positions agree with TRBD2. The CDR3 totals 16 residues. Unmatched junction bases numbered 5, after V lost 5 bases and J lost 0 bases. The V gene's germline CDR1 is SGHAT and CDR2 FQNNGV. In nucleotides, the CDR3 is TGTGCCAGCAGCATCCTAGCGGGGGTGAGCACAGATACGCAGTATTTT. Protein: CASSILAGVSTDTQYF.